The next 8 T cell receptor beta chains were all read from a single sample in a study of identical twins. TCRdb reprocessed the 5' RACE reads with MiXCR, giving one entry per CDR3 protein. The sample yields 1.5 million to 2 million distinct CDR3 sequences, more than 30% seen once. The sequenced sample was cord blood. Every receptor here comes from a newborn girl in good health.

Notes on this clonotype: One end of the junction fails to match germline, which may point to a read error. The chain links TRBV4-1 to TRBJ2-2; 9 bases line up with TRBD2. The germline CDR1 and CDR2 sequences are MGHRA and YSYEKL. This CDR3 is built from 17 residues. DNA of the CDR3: TGCGCCGGCAGCCAAGAACACATAGCGGGAGTCACCGGGGAGCTGTTTTTT. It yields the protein CAGSQEHIAGVTGELFF.

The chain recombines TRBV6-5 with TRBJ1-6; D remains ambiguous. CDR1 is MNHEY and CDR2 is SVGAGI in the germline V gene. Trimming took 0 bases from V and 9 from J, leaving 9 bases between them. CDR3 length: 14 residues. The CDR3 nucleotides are TGTGCCAGCAGTTACTCGGTGTCCAGTTCACCCCTCCACTTT. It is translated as CASSYSVSSSPLHF.

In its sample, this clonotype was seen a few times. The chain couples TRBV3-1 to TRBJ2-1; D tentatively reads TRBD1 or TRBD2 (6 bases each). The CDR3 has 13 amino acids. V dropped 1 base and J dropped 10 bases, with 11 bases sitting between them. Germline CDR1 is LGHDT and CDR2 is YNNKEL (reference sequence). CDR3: CASSQVGGGEQFF. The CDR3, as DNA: TGTGCCAGCAGCCAAGTGGGGGGCGGCGAGCAGTTCTTC.

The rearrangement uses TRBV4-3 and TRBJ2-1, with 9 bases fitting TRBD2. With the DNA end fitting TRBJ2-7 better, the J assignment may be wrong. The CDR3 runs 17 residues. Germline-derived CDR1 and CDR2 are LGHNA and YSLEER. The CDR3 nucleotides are TGCGCCAGCAGCCCGGGACTAGCTCTAAGCTCCTACAATGAGCAGTACTTC. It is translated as CASSPGLALSSYNEQYF.

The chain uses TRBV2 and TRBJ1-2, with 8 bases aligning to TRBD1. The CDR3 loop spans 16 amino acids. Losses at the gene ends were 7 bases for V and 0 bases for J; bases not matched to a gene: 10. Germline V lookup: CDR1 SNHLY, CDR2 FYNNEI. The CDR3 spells CASTDRGGYPNYGYTF. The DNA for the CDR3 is TGTGCCAGCACCGACAGGGGAGGGTACCCTAACTATGGCTACACCTTC.

CDR3 sequence: CASSQDPFNEQYF. The CDR3 bases are TGCGCCAGCAGCCAAGACCCCTTCAATGAGCAGTACTTC. J is TRBJ2-7 and V is TRBV4-1; D uncertain. Germline loops: CDR1 MGHRA, CDR2 YSYEKL. V lost 0 bases and J lost 7, with 10 bases in between. This CDR3 comprises 13 residues.

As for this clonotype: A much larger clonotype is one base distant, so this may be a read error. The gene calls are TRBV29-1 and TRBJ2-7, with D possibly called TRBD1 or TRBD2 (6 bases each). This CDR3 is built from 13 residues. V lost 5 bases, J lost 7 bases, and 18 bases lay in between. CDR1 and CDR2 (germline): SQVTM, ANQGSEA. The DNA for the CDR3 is TGCAGCGTTTCCGGTCAGGGGAGGAATGAGCAGTACTTC. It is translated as CSVSGQGRNEQYF.

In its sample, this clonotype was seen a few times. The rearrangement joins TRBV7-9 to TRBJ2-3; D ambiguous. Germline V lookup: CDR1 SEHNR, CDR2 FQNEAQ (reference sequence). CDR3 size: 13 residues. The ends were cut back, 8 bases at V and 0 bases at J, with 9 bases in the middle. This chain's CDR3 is CASQGWSTDTQYF. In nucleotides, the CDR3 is TGTGCCAGCCAAGGGTGGAGCACAGATACGCAGTATTTT.